This T cell receptor (beta chain) was captured by sequencing in a study of control samples from healthy donors and cancer patients. CDR3 length: 16 residues. CDR1 and CDR2 (germline): LGHDT, YNNKEL (reference sequence). Trimming shortened V by 2 bases and J by 3 bases, and 13 bases separated the two germline ends. Assay: immunoSEQ multiplex PCR; the TCRdb copy retains only in-frame clones and omits some. The sample contains about 94,000 clones, 90% of which appear only once. This receptor was obtained from a woman aged 18-35 years in good health. The chain uses TRBV3-1 (or the pseudogene TRBV3-2) and TRBJ1-4; tentatively, D is TRBD1 (5 bases). Sequencing input: blood. For the CDR3, the DNA is TGTGCCAGCAGCCAACGTTCACGGGGGGCTAATGAAAAACTGTTTTTT. Amino acid sequence: CASSQRSRGANEKLFF.